The 14 T cell receptor beta chains presented below share a single source sample, sequenced in a study of T cell responses to AZD1222 COVID-19 vaccine. Repertoires were generated with immunoSEQ multiplex PCR, while TCRdb's copy carries only in-frame clones and drops some. This repertoire includes about 140,000 clones. Sequences were obtained from peripheral blood. These receptors were collected from an adult in good health.

About this clone itself: The sample holds other DNA sequences that translate to the same CDR3. The chain recombines TRBV19 with TRBJ1-1; D remains ambiguous. Germline assignment: CDR1 LNHDA and CDR2 SQIVND (reference sequence). The CDR3 is 13 amino acids. With 6 bases removed from V and 0 bases from J, the gap between germline ends came to 8 bases. The CDR3: CASRPLLNTEAFF. CDR3 in DNA: TGTGCCAGTAGGCCCTTATTGAACACTGAAGCTTTCTTT.

The CDR3 sequence is CASTSAHTEAFF. CDR3 sequence (DNA): TGTGCCAGCACCTCGGCGCACACTGAAGCTTTCTTT. The chain employs TRBV11-3 and TRBJ1-1; D is unresolved. The CDR3 runs 12 residues. V lost 7 bases to trimming and J lost 3 bases, with 9 bases between them. Germline V gene data show CDR1 as SGHNT and CDR2 as YENEEA.

The rearrangement joins TRBV7-8 to TRBJ1-2; D is perhaps TRBD1 (5 bases). The V and J ends lost 7 bases and 1 base respectively, with 22 bases between them. The CDR3 contains 17 residues. Germline V gene data show CDR1 as SGHVS and CDR2 as FQNEAQ. The CDR3 DNA reads TGTGCCAGCAACAAAAACCGGCTAGGGACCGATAACTATGGCTACACCTTC. As protein: CASNKNRLGTDNYGYTF.

V gene TRBV19 combines with J gene TRBJ1-3; D possibly corresponds to TRBD1 (5 bases). In germline, CDR1 is LNHDA, CDR2 SQIVND (reference sequence). This CDR3 is 22 amino acids long. V lost 6 bases to trimming and J lost 0 bases, with 33 bases between them. In nucleotides, the CDR3 is TGTGCCAGTAGCGGACGCTTTGGCCAAGGGGAACCCGGGGCGCTCTCTGGAAACACCATATATTTT. Residues: CASSGRFGQGEPGALSGNTIYF.

The genes are TRBV7-2 and TRBJ1-2; the D gene is possibly TRBD1 (6 bases). The CDR3 is 15 residues long. Trimming took off 0 bases at V and 7 bases at J, with 15 bases between the two ends. Germline V CDR1 and CDR2: SGHTA, FQGNSA. The CDR3 is CASSLAAGGRVGYTF. The CDR3 DNA is TGTGCCAGCAGCTTAGCGGCGGGGGGGCGCGTTGGCTACACCTTC.

V gene TRBV14 combines with J gene TRBJ2-6, with 8 bases matching TRBD1. After removal of 4 bases from V and 8 bases from J, the junction contained 7 bases not matched to a gene. The CDR3 has 15 amino acids. CDR1 and CDR2 (germline): SGHDN, FVKESK. The CDR3 DNA reads as TGTGCCAGCAGCCGCCAGGGGGCGGGGACCAACGTCCTGACTTTC. Protein sequence: CASSRQGAGTNVLTF.

This chain joins TRBV20-1 and TRBJ1-2; D call uncertain. Per germline, CDR1 DFQATT and CDR2 SNEGSKA (reference sequence). CDR3 length: 11 amino acids. The CDR3 here is CSASGVYGYTF. The CDR3, as DNA: TGCAGCGCCTCGGGCGTCTATGGCTACACCTTC.

The rearrangement uses TRBV5-6 and TRBJ2-5; 7 bases agree with TRBD1. The CDR3 length is 13 residues. Trimming took 0 bases from V and 4 from J; bases not matched to a gene: 0. CDR1 is SGHDT, CDR2 YYEEEE, per germline. The CDR3 DNA sequence: TGTGCCAGCAGCTTGGGACAGGGAGAGACCCAGTACTTC. This translates into CASSLGQGETQYF.

The rearrangement uses TRBV5-1 and TRBJ1-1; D is undetermined. Germline V gives CDR1 SGHRS, CDR2 YFSETQ. Trimming removed 0 bases from V and 7 bases from J, with 7 bases in between. The CDR3 consists of 12 residues. CDR3 loop: CASSLVGSEAFF. The CDR3 nucleotides are TGCGCCAGCAGCTTGGTGGGGAGTGAAGCTTTCTTT.

V usage is TRBV12-5 and J usage is TRBJ1-2; D uncertain. CDR1 and CDR2 from the germline V gene are LGHNT and FRNRAP. CDR3 length: 18 residues. V shed 6 bases and J shed 1 base, with 24 bases lying between them. CDR3 loop: CASGTQPIRETLNYGYTF. The DNA for the CDR3 is TGTGCTAGTGGCACCCAACCCATAAGGGAAACACTTAACTATGGCTACACCTTC.

The V gene is TRBV18, the J gene TRBJ2-7; no reliable D call. This CDR3 spans 14 amino acids. V shed 0 bases and J shed 3 bases, with 9 bases lying between them. CDR1 KGHSH and CDR2 LQKENI come from the germline V gene. CDR3 amino acids: CASSPPGSSYEQYF. The DNA of the CDR3 is TGTGCCAGCTCACCACCCGGGTCCAGCTACGAGCAGTACTTC.

J is TRBJ2-1 and V is TRBV2, with D uncertain. The CDR3 is 12 residues long. V was shortened by 5 bases and J by 13 bases, with 15 bases between the two germline ends. Germline V gene lookup returns CDR1 SNHLY and CDR2 FYNNEI. The CDR3 reads CASSRPPRAQFF. The DNA of the CDR3 is TGTGCCAGCAGTCGCCCCCCTCGGGCTCAGTTCTTC. Based on the CDR3 plus reference TRBV2 and TRBJ2-1, the full variable domain is EPEVTQTPSHQVTQMGQEVILRCVPISNHLYFYWYRQILGQKVEFLVSFYNNEISEKSEIFDDQFSVERPDGSNFTLKIRSTKLEDSAMYFCASSRPPRAQFFGPGTRLTVL.

The rearrangement links TRBV20-1 to TRBJ1-4; TRBD1 matches 11 bases. Germline values: CDR1 DFQATT, CDR2 SNEGSKA (reference sequence). The CDR3 sequence is 11 residues long. Written as DNA, the CDR3 is TGCAGCGGACAGGGGGCGGGAAAACTGTTTTTT. Translation: CSGQGAGKLFF.

The chain employs TRBV13 and TRBJ2-3; no reliable D call. The CDR3 extends over 10 amino acids. Trimming left V 8 bases short and J 1 base short, with 1 base between. The germline V gene encodes CDR1 PRHDT and CDR2 FYEKMQ (reference sequence). The CDR3 DNA reads TGTGCCAGCGGCACAGATACGCAGTATTTT. Its translation: CASGTDTQYF. Supplemented by reference TRBV13 and TRBJ2-3, the full variable domain reads AAGVIQSPRHLIKEKRETATLKCYPIPRHDTVYWYQQGPGQDPQFLISFYEKMQSDKGSIPDRFSAQQFSDYHSELNMSSLELGDSALYFCASGTDTQYFGPGTRLTVL.